The present entry profiles one T cell receptor (beta chain) with its context. This clonotype turned up a few times. Its antigen is still unknown. No base qualities exist here, and no much larger clone lies one base off it. These data originate in a study of T-cell reconstitution after alpha-beta-depleted transplantation in children (dated by TCRdb to between 2015 and 2016). A note on the overall study: T-cell immune reconstitution after TCRalphabeta/CD19-depleted allogeneic hematopoietic cell transplantation in children was quantitatively tracked in the study by means of TCR repertoire profiling.

From cysteine to phenylalanine, the CDR3 is 14 amino acids long. Kept here is only the CDR3 DNA, which spans 42 bases and is read in frame from base 1. After removal of 5 bases from V and 3 bases from J, the junction retains 6 bases not matched to a gene. The treatment or condition label, as the study defines it: allogeneic hematopoietic cell transplantation with graft depleted of TCRalphabeta T cells and CD19 B cells. The children who served as transplant recipients had been given grafts of TCRalphabeta/CD19-depleted allogeneic hematopoietic cells. Study-wide conclusions, independent of this receptor: The apparently early alphabetaT-cell count recovery about two months after transplant was reportedly dependent on only several hundred rapidly expanded clones derived from non-depleted graft cells. Over subsequent months, a decline in hyperexpanded clone frequencies was noted, and after one year, T-cell counts and TCRbeta diversity were mostly ascribed to newly produced T cells. In some patients, the high TCRbeta diversity seen at day 60 was put down to recipient T cells and intrathymic progenitors that had survived conditioning.

Library method: PCR. TCRdb names Illumina HiSeq 2500 as the instrument used. TCR libraries were prepared with molecular barcoding, using unique molecular identifiers to normalize TCRbeta repertoire quantification. The public reads were reprocessed in TCRdb via fastp at Q25 and MiXCR, keeping in-frame beta chains. Identical CDR3 proteins give one entry, which carries the most common genes and DNA. For this sample the table gives 130,000 or so distinct CDR3 sequences, of which about 9.9% were detected only once. The ten largest clonotypes hold 24% of the sample. This receptor was taken from a girl under three years old who had a stem cell transplant for combined immunodeficiency, so the T cells may come from the graft donor. The input for sequencing was PBMCs, mostly from graft donor cells, taken 180 days after TCRalphabeta/CD19-depleted stem cell transplant. Rearrangement joined TRBV12-3 or TRBV12-4 to TRBJ2-7, with TRBD2 identical over 8 junction bases. The DNA sequence is TGTGCCAGCAGTGGGGGACTAGGAAGCTACGAGCAGTACTTC. Its amino acids are CASSGGLGSYEQYF.